This T cell receptor beta chain appears in the sequencing data of a study of T cells in Graves' hyperthyroidism and ophthalmopathy. Study conclusions and caveats: In the analysis, a 13 V-J model separated ophthalmopathy from stable hyperthyroidism. Peripheral blood also featured most of the thyroid clonotypes expanded above 0.001. The model anticipated ophthalmopathy a median about 7.1 months pre-onset.

The CDR3 runs 14 residues. CDR1 is SGHNT and CDR2 is YYREEE in the germline V gene (reference sequence). The V segment lost 4 bases and the J segment 6 bases; nucleotides outside the gene matches: 6. RNA transcripts gave rise to amplified TCR beta CDR3 regions. Carried out on the TCR CDR3, a first-round RT-PCR used the HTBI primer set. TCRdb redid the calling of the multiplex PCR reads with MiXCR, one entry per CDR3 protein. The sample holds about 700,000 distinct CDR3 sequences, around 15% seen once. In its sample, this clonotype was seen a few times. Its antigen is unknown. Material: blood. The chain carries TRBV5-4 and TRBJ1-2; 10 bases line up with TRBD1. This TCR was recovered from a woman under 30 with Graves' hyperthyroidism. In DNA, the CDR3 is TGTGCCAGCAGCAAAGGACAGGGGGACAATGGCTACACCTTC. Translation: CASSKGQGDNGYTF.